These 32 T cell receptor beta chains were all obtained from the same sample, sequenced in a study of blood T cell repertoires in COVID-19. Data came from immunoSEQ multiplex PCR; TCRdb stores just in-frame clones and leaves some out. There are over 70,000 clones in the sample; 77% occur only once, and about 10% lies in the top ten. The sequencing sample was made of peripheral blood. These receptors were taken from a woman older than 75 with acute or convalescent COVID-19.

The J gene is TRBJ2-5, the V gene TRBV3-1 (or the pseudogene TRBV3-2); TRBD2 matches 9 bases. Per the germline V gene, CDR1 is LGHDT and CDR2 is YNNKEL (reference sequence). After removal of 0 bases from V and 5 bases from J, the junction contained 13 bases not matched to a gene. The CDR3 runs 18 residues. The CDR3 is CASSQDLSGTSPGETQYF. Here the CDR3 DNA reads TGTGCCAGCAGCCAAGACCTTTCCGGGACTAGCCCCGGGGAGACCCAGTACTTC.

V gene TRBV6-4 combines with J gene TRBJ2-1; TRBD2 matches at 13 bases. CDR1 is MRHNA and CDR2 is SNTAGT in the germline V gene. The V gene end was trimmed by 6 bases and the J gene end by 4 bases; junction bases not matched to a gene: 3. The CDR3 extends over 15 amino acids. CDR3 sequence reads: CASSPGLAGYNEQFF. CDR3 sequence (DNA): TGTGCCAGCAGCCCGGGACTAGCGGGGTACAATGAGCAGTTCTTC.

This clone was counted at least ten times. The chain joins TRBV7-9 to TRBJ1-1; no definite D call. There are 14 residues in the CDR3. The germline V gene has CDR1 SEHNR and CDR2 FQNEAQ (reference sequence). The V end lost 2 bases, the J end lost 1 base, and 8 bases lay between the germline ends. The CDR3, as DNA: TGTGCCAGCAGCTTATCGAACACGAACACTGAAGCTTTCTTT. Encoded protein: CASSLSNTNTEAFF.

The chain joins TRBV11-2 to TRBJ2-7; TRBD1 matches 8 bases. The CDR3 extends over 15 amino acids. Trimming at V came to 5 bases and at J to 4 bases, leaving 10 bases not matched to a gene. From germline, CDR1 is SGHAT and CDR2 FQNNGV. The CDR3 loop reads CASSKDRDETYEQYF. DNA of the CDR3: TGTGCCAGCAGCAAGGACAGGGATGAGACTTACGAGCAGTACTTC.

The V call is TRBV7-2, the J call TRBJ2-7; a possible D gene is TRBD1 (5 bases). With 6 bases removed from V and 6 bases from J, the gap between germline ends came to 15 bases. From germline, CDR1 is SGHTA and CDR2 FQGNSA. The CDR3 loop spans 13 amino acids. The CDR3 here is CASSFQGSAEQYF. The CDR3 coding sequence is TGTGCCAGCAGTTTTCAGGGTTCCGCCGAGCAGTACTTC.

The rearrangement joins TRBV29-1 to TRBJ2-7, with D possibly being TRBD2 (5 bases). Germline loops: CDR1 SQVTM, CDR2 ANQGSEA. V lost 6 bases, J lost 3 bases, and 9 bases lay in between. This CDR3 contains 11 residues. CDR3 protein: CSVTRDYEQYF. CDR3 nucleotide sequence: TGCAGCGTAACCCGGGACTACGAGCAGTACTTC.

The rearrangement uses TRBV11-2 and TRBJ1-3; unclear D gene. V dropped 6 bases and J dropped 0 bases, with 9 bases sitting between them. Germline V CDR1 and CDR2: SGHAT, FQNNGV. The CDR3 loop spans 14 amino acids. The DNA for the CDR3 is TGTGCCAGCAGTCGGGGAACCTCTGGAAACACCATATATTTT. This gives the protein CASSRGTSGNTIYF.

The chain recombines TRBV7-2 with TRBJ1-2; D is ambiguous. V was trimmed by 5 bases and J by 9 bases, leaving 16 bases between them. Germline values: CDR1 SGHTA, CDR2 FQGNSA. The CDR3 has 13 amino acids. This CDR3 is CASSPVGRERYTF. The DNA for the CDR3 is TGTGCCAGCAGCCCAGTCGGGAGGGAGCGCTACACCTTC.

The chain combines TRBV7-2 with TRBJ2-5; TRBD1 matches at 9 bases. The CDR3 spans 15 residues. J was trimmed by 0 bases and V by 4 bases; bases with no gene match: 3. Germline lookup yields CDR1 SGHTA and CDR2 FQGNSA. CDR3 sequence: CASSYGQGNQETQYF. CDR3 coding DNA: TGTGCCAGCAGCTACGGACAGGGGAACCAAGAGACCCAGTACTTC. Filled out from reference TRBV7-2 and TRBJ2-5, the complete variable domain reads GAGVSQSPSNKVTEKGKDVELRCDPISGHTALYWYRQSLGQGLEFLIYFQGNSAPDKSGLPSDRFSAERTGGSVSTLTIQRTQQEDSAVYLCASSYGQGNQETQYFGPGTRLLVL.

The rearrangement links TRBV6-5 to TRBJ1-4; D ambiguous. Germline CDR1 reads MNHEY; CDR2 reads SVGAGI. V was cut by 8 bases and J by 6 bases, with 13 bases left in between. The CDR3 loop spans 13 amino acids. CDR3 nucleotides: TGTGCCAGCGGGCGGGAATATGATGAAAAACTGTTTTTT. Protein sequence: CASGREYDEKLFF.

The rearrangement joins TRBV9 to TRBJ2-2, with 8 bases identical to TRBD1. Germline V gene sequence: CDR1 SGDLS, CDR2 YYNGEE. This CDR3 has 16 amino acids. Trimming cost V 4 bases and J 4 bases; bases outside gene matches: 9. For the CDR3, the DNA is TGTGCCAGCAGCCCTTGGACAGGGTACCCCACCGGGGAGCTGTTTTTT. The encoded protein is CASSPWTGYPTGELFF. Combining the CDR3 with reference TRBV9 and TRBJ2-2 gives the whole variable domain DSGVTQTPKHLITATGQRVTLRCSPRSGDLSVYWYQQSLDQGLQFLIQYYNGEERAKGNILERFSAQQFPDLHSELNLSSLELGDSALYFCASSPWTGYPTGELFFGEGSRLTVL.

The chain has TRBV19 and TRBJ2-2, with TRBD1 matching 8 bases. Losses at the gene ends were 0 bases for V and 5 bases for J; bases not matched to a gene: 5. The CDR3 length is 16 residues. Per the germline V gene, CDR1 is LNHDA and CDR2 is SQIVND (reference sequence). CDR3 nucleotide sequence: TGTGCCAGTAGTATAGATCAGGGGGCAGAGACCGGGGAGCTGTTTTTT. As protein: CASSIDQGAETGELFF.

The chain uses TRBV5-5 and TRBJ2-7, with TRBD1 matching 7 bases. The CDR3 is made up of 14 amino acids. V was clipped by 1 base and J by 2 bases; unmatched bases: 3. Germline CDR1 reads SGHKS; CDR2 reads YYEKEE (reference sequence). CDR3 bases: TGTGCCAGCAGCTTGACAGGGGCTACCTACGAGCAGTACTTC. Translated: CASSLTGATYEQYF.

This clone occurred once. The chain employs TRBV6-2 or TRBV6-3 and TRBJ1-4; 10 bases are a match to TRBD1. The CDR3 is 16 residues long. In germline, CDR1 is MNHEY, CDR2 SVGEGT. Trimming cost V 5 bases and J 0 bases; bases outside gene matches: 3. The CDR3 DNA reads TGTGCCAGCAGTCCGGGGACAGGGGCAACTAATGAAAAACTGTTTTTT. Translation gives CASSPGTGATNEKLFF.

There are a few counts of this clone. The rearrangement joins TRBV9 to TRBJ1-1, with 8 bases identical to TRBD1. Germline trimming cut 0 bases from V and 5 bases from J; bases unmatched to any gene: 6. Germline V lookup: CDR1 SGDLS, CDR2 YYNGEE. The CDR3 is 15 amino acids. The DNA of the CDR3 is TGTGCCAGCAGCGTAGGTGGACAGGGTAGGACTGAAGCTTTCTTT. This gives the protein CASSVGGQGRTEAFF.

J is TRBJ2-3 and V is TRBV29-1, with D perhaps TRBD2 (5 bases). The CDR3 totals 14 residues. Germline V gives CDR1 SQVTM, CDR2 ANQGSEA. Trimming shortened V by 2 bases and J by 4 bases, and 13 bases separated the two germline ends. DNA of the CDR3: TGCAGCGTTGAAATGGGGTCGAGGGCAGATACGCAGTATTTT. It translates to CSVEMGSRADTQYF.

Regarding this clone: Distinct nucleotide sequences in the sample also encode this CDR3. The chain links TRBV5-1 to TRBJ1-2; TRBD1 is a possible D gene (5 bases). V was shortened by 4 bases and J by 4 bases, with 8 bases between the two germline ends. The CDR3 length is 12 residues. Germline V gene sequence: CDR1 SGHRS, CDR2 YFSETQ. The chain's CDR3 is CASSLDSYGYTF. CDR3 DNA: TGCGCCAGCAGCCTCGACAGCTATGGCTACACCTTC.

The genes are TRBV7-2 and TRBJ1-2, with D tentatively TRBD1 (6 bases). The V end lost 5 bases, the J end lost 8 bases, and 18 bases lay between the germline ends. The CDR3 has 14 amino acids. From germline, CDR1 is SGHTA and CDR2 FQGNSA. CDR3 nucleotides: TGTGCCAGCAGCGCCCGCCCTCTAACAGGGGGCTACACCTTC. This encodes CASSARPLTGGYTF. The complete variable domain, with remaining parts taken from reference TRBV7-2 and TRBJ1-2, reads GAGVSQSPSNKVTEKGKDVELRCDPISGHTALYWYRQSLGQGLEFLIYFQGNSAPDKSGLPSDRFSAERTGGSVSTLTIQRTQQEDSAVYLCASSARPLTGGYTFGSGTRLTVV.

CDR3 sequence reads: CASSPGRVRLFF. The CDR3, as DNA: TGTGCCAGCTCACCGGGTCGGGTCCGACTGTTTTTT. The genes are TRBV18 and TRBJ1-4; D not resolved. This CDR3 contains 12 residues. CDR1 KGHSH and CDR2 LQKENI come from the germline V gene. Trimming stripped 3 bases from V and 13 bases from J, with 12 bases between.

The chain recombines TRBV27 with TRBJ2-6; D is undetermined. CDR1 and CDR2 (germline): MNHEY, SMNVEV (reference sequence). V was cut by 6 bases and J by 0 bases, with 9 bases left in between. The length of the CDR3 is 15 residues. CDR3 residues: CASRSPSSGANVLTF. CDR3 coding DNA: TGTGCCAGCAGAAGCCCGAGCTCTGGGGCCAACGTCCTGACTTTC.

The gene calls are TRBV7-2 and TRBJ2-1; TRBD2 might be the D (5 bases). The germline gives CDR1 SGHTA, CDR2 FQGNSA. The CDR3 sequence is 15 residues long. V lost 6 bases and J 7 bases, leaving 19 bases between the germline ends. CDR3 coding DNA: TGTGCCAGCAGAAGGACTCTTAGTCCATCGAATGAGCAGTTCTTC. Translating gives CASRRTLSPSNEQFF.

CDR3 protein: CAWSTGQGFNQPQHF. Written as DNA, the CDR3 is TGTGCCTGGAGTACAGGACAGGGATTCAATCAGCCCCAGCATTTT. The chain has TRBV30 and TRBJ1-5, with 8 bases identical to TRBD1. The CDR3 extends over 15 amino acids. Trimming took 2 bases from V and 3 from J; bases not matched to a gene: 6. Germline CDR1 reads GTSNPN; CDR2 reads SVGIG (reference sequence).

The chain is built from TRBV6-1 and TRBJ2-3; 7 nucleotides line up with TRBD1. V was pared by 1 base and J by 5 bases, with 6 bases of the junction left unmatched. CDR1 is MNHNS and CDR2 is SASEGT in the germline V gene. This CDR3 contains 15 residues. Written as DNA, the CDR3 is TGTGCCAGCAGTGAAGACAGGGGCCCCGGAGATACGCAGTATTTT. Its translation is CASSEDRGPGDTQYF.

This sequence joins TRBV10-3 and TRBJ2-1, with TRBD1 matching 9 bases. Trimming at V came to 4 bases and at J to 3 bases, leaving 7 bases not matched to a gene. CDR3 length: 16 residues. Germline CDR1 is ENHRY and CDR2 is SYGVKD. CDR3 amino acids: CAISARDRASYNEQFF. CDR3 DNA: TGTGCCATCAGTGCGAGGGACAGGGCAAGCTACAATGAGCAGTTCTTC.

The CDR3: CASSLGPFRQGRNYGYTF. CDR3 coding DNA: TGCGCCAGCAGCTTGGGCCCCTTCAGACAGGGACGTAACTATGGCTACACCTTC. The rearrangement uses TRBV5-1 and TRBJ1-2, with 7 bases aligning to TRBD1. V was pared by 0 bases and J by 1 base, with 12 bases of the junction left unmatched. Germline V gene data show CDR1 as SGHRS and CDR2 as YFSETQ. CDR3 length: 18 residues.

V is TRBV14 and J is TRBJ1-2; D possibly corresponds to TRBD1 (5 bases). Germline V gives CDR1 SGHDN, CDR2 FVKESK. This CDR3 contains 14 residues. The V end lost 4 bases, the J end lost 5 bases, and 14 bases lay between the germline ends. The CDR3 region has the DNA TGTGCCAGCAGCCTAGGACAAGTGTGGTATGGCTACACCTTC. Protein sequence: CASSLGQVWYGYTF.

The chain carries TRBV19 and TRBJ2-3; D remains unclear. Between the trimmed V and J ends, which lost 7 bases and 4 bases, there was a span of 9 bases. CDR1 is LNHDA, CDR2 SQIVND, per germline (reference sequence). The CDR3 is 12 amino acids. CDR3 nucleotides: TGTGCCAGTATGGTAAGCCCAGATACGCAGTATTTT. Encoded protein: CASMVSPDTQYF.

The genes are TRBV7-9 and TRBJ1-4; TRBD1 matches at 8 bases. V trimming: 1 base; J trimming: 7 bases; junction bases outside the gene matches: 8. The CDR3 has 16 residues. Germline assignment: CDR1 SEHNR and CDR2 FQNEAQ (reference sequence). The CDR3 reads CASSLDRTGLGEKLFF. The CDR3 DNA is TGTGCCAGCAGCTTAGACAGGACAGGGCTGGGTGAAAAACTGTTTTTT.

The CDR3 nucleotides are TGCGCCAACTTATACAGGGTGCTTAACTACACCTTC. Protein product: CANLYRVLNYTF. The chain combines TRBV10-1 with TRBJ1-2; TRBD1 is a possible D gene (6 bases). Germline assignment: CDR1 WNHNN and CDR2 SYGVQD (reference sequence). The CDR3 runs to 12 residues. Trimming took 10 bases from V and 10 from J, leaving 19 bases between them.

The chain is built from TRBV5-1 and TRBJ2-7; TRBD2 is a possible D gene (5 bases). V lost 0 bases and J lost 2, with 12 bases in between. The CDR3 loop spans 15 amino acids. CDR1 SGHRS and CDR2 YFSETQ come from the germline V gene. CDR3 amino acids: CASSLALAATYEQYF. For the CDR3, the DNA is TGCGCCAGCAGCTTGGCCCTAGCTGCTACCTACGAGCAGTACTTC.

This clone came up once. A read error may account for a junction end that differs from germline. The chain is built from TRBV11-2 and TRBJ2-2, with a weak D call TRBD2 (6 bases). CDR1 is SGHAT and CDR2 is FQNNGV in the germline V gene. The CDR3 loop spans 16 amino acids. The CDR3 region is CATSSPGLRNTGELFF. The CDR3 bases are TGTGCCACCAGCTCCCCGGGACTCAGAAACACCGGGGAGCTGTTTTTT.

The J gene is TRBJ1-1, the V gene TRBV6-5; D is unclear. CDR3 size: 12 residues. From germline, CDR1 is MNHEY and CDR2 SVGAGI. V lost 5 bases to trimming and J lost 1 base, with 5 bases between them. CDR3 DNA sequence: TGTGCCAGCAGTCTTTCGAACACTGAAGCTTTCTTT. Translation gives CASSLSNTEAFF.